This TCR beta chain is drawn from a study of T cells in Graves' hyperthyroidism and ophthalmopathy. The authors deemed Graves' hyperthyroidism stable absent ophthalmopathy progression within 18 months. This clonotype was seen a handful of times. What was amplified from RNA transcripts were TCR beta CDR3 regions. When the TCR CDR3 underwent first-round RT-PCR, the HTBI primer set was used. MiXCR, applied by TCRdb to the multiplex PCR reads, yields one record per CDR3 protein. The sample includes approximately 430,000 distinct CDR3 sequences, 15% to 18% of them seen just once. The source of this sequence is a woman in her late teens or twenties with Graves' hyperthyroidism. The sequencing sample was made of blood.

CDR3 residues: CSASGGEGWSYEQYF. CDR3 coding DNA: TGCAGTGCTTCCGGCGGGGAGGGGTGGTCTTACGAGCAGTACTTC. This chain links TRBV20-1 with TRBJ2-7; 7 positions agree with TRBD2. Germline CDR1 reads DFQATT; CDR2 reads SNEGSKA (reference sequence). With 5 bases clipped from V and 4 bases from J, the junction kept 14 bases outside the gene matches. The CDR3 is made up of 15 amino acids.